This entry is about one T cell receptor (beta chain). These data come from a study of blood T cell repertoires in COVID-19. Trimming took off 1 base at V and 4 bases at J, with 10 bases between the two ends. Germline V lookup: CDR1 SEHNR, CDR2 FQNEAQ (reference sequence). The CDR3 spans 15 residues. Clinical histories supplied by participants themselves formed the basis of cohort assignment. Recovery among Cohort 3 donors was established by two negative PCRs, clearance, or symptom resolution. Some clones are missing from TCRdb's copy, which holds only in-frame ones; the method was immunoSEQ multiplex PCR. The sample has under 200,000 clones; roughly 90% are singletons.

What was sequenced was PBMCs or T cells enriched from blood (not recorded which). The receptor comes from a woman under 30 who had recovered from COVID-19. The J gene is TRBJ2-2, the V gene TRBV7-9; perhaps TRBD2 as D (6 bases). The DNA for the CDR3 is TGTGCCAGCAGCTTAGTACAAGCGGGCACCGGGGAGCTGTTTTTT. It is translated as CASSLVQAGTGELFF.